The rows below give T cell receptor beta chains drawn from one sample of a study of blood T cell repertoires in COVID-19. Method: immunoSEQ multiplex PCR; TCRdb's copy keeps in-frame clones and lacks some. The sample records 130,000 to 150,000 clones, approximately 80% being singletons. Material for sequencing was peripheral blood. The receptors stem from a woman of 80 years or more in a cohort sampled during active or convalescent COVID-19. CDR3s include the opening cysteine and the closing phenylalanine or tryptophan. A D gene is named only where the DNA matches it firmly. Some rows mark clone size as missing; the rest say once, few, many or name a class of expanded clone.

>TRBJ2-7|TRBD1|TRBV6-4|-
CASSEDRGPYEQYF
TGTGCCAGCAGTGAAGACAGGGGGCCCTACGAGCAGTACTTC
>TRBJ2-3|-|TRBV12-3/TRBV12-4|-
CASSWNRADTQYF
TGTGCCAGCAGTTGGAACAGGGCAGATACGCAGTATTTT
>TRBJ1-1|TRBD1|TRBV5-6|-
CASSLRGPTEAFF
TGTGCCAGCAGCTTGAGGGGGCCTACTGAAGCTTTCTTT
>TRBJ2-1|TRBD2|TRBV7-9|-
CASSSRTSGGSSSYNEQFF
TGTGCCAGCAGCTCTCGGACTAGCGGGGGGTCAAGCTCCTACAATGAGCAGTTCTTC
>TRBJ2-7|TRBD1|TRBV11-2|-
CASRKPGTGTYEQYF
TGTGCCAGCAGGAAACCCGGGACAGGGACCTACGAGCAGTACTTC
>TRBJ1-5|-|TRBV3-1/TRBV3-2|-
CASSRPGQPQHF
TGTGCCAGCAGCCGCCCGGGGCAGCCCCAGCATTTT
>TRBJ1-3|-|TRBV7-9|-
CASSLATAGSGNTIYF
TGTGCCAGCAGCTTAGCGACCGCGGGGTCTGGAAACACCATATATTTT
>TRBJ1-2|TRBD1|TRBV4-1|-
CASSLGQGDLYGYTF
TGCGCCAGCAGCCTAGGACAGGGAGACCTATATGGCTACACCTTC
>TRBJ2-1|-|TRBV4-1|many
CASSQDSGTLHYNEQFF
TGCGCCAGCAGCCAAGATTCTGGGACACTGCACTACAATGAGCAGTTCTTC
>TRBJ1-2|-|TRBV24-1|few
CATSDFLEGEEHGYTF
TGTGCCACCAGTGATTTCCTTGAGGGGGAAGAACATGGCTACACCTTC
>TRBJ1-1|TRBD1|TRBV5-1|-
CASSSASTGREAFF
TGCGCCAGCAGCTCTGCATCGACAGGGCGTGAAGCTTTCTTT
>TRBJ1-1|-|TRBV18|-
CASSRVRSTEAFF
TGTGCCAGCTCACGGGTTAGGAGCACTGAAGCTTTCTTT
>TRBJ2-1|-|TRBV7-6|-
CASSLALWASAYNEQFF
TGTGCCAGCAGCTTAGCGCTTTGGGCGTCCGCCTACAATGAGCAGTTCTTC
>TRBJ2-1|TRBD2|TRBV7-7|-
CASSLSLAGGEGEQFF
TGTGCTAGCAGCTTATCGCTAGCTGGCGGGGAGGGTGAGCAGTTCTTC
>TRBJ1-2|-|TRBV24-1|-
CATSSGVISGYTF
TGTGCCACCAGCTCGGGGGTGATCTCGGGCTACACCTTC
>TRBJ2-2|TRBD1|TRBV4-2|-
CASSSQQGVGTGELFF
TGTGCCAGCAGTTCACAACAGGGGGTAGGCACCGGGGAGCTGTTTTTT
>TRBJ2-3|-|TRBV5-1|once
CASRPEGLDTDTQYF
TGCGCCAGCAGACCGGAGGGTCTAGACACAGATACGCAGTATTTT
>TRBJ1-5|-|TRBV19|-
CASKTNSNQPQHF
TGTGCCAGTAAGACAAATAGCAATCAGCCCCAGCATTTT
>TRBJ1-1|-|TRBV19|-
CASSIWGGISEAFF
TGTGCCAGTAGTATCTGGGGGGGCATTTCTGAAGCTTTCTTT
>TRBJ1-2|-|TRBV12-3/TRBV12-4|-
CASSLLNYGYTF
TGTGCCAGCAGTTTACTGAACTATGGCTACACCTTC
>TRBJ2-3|-|TRBV4-1|-
CASSPAGSGSTDTQYF
TGCGCCAGCAGCCCGGCCGGTAGCGGAAGCACAGATACGCAGTATTTT
>TRBJ2-1|TRBD1|TRBV5-1|-
CASSLGTGQVDNEQFF
TGCGCCAGCAGCTTGGGGACGGGACAGGTAGACAATGAGCAGTTCTTC
>TRBJ1-1|-|TRBV5-1|-
CASSLSGPRLATEAFF
TGCGCCAGCAGCTTGTCAGGGCCCCGCTTGGCGACTGAAGCTTTCTTT
>TRBJ1-1|-|TRBV7-6|-
CASSRGRNTEAFF
TGTGCCAGCAGCCGTGGCAGAAACACTGAAGCTTTCTTT
>TRBJ1-3|-|TRBV7-2|-
CASSLRSGNTIYF
TGTGCCAGCAGCTTACGGTCTGGAAACACCATATATTTT
>TRBJ2-3|-|TRBV7-2|-
CASSFGGAAGDTQYF
TGTGCCAGCAGCTTCGGCGGGGCGGCCGGAGATACGCAGTATTTT
>TRBJ2-4|TRBD1|TRBV10-3|-
CAISESGQGDIQYF
TGTGCCATCAGTGAGTCGGGACAGGGGGACATTCAGTACTTC
>TRBJ2-2|TRBD2|TRBV2|-
CASTAGGANTGELFF
TGTGCCAGCACCGCGGGGGGCGCGAACACCGGGGAGCTGTTTTTT
>TRBJ2-3|TRBD2|TRBV6-2/TRBV6-3|-
CASSTLAGGVTSTDTQYF
TGTGCCAGCAGTACCCTAGCGGGGGGCGTAACTAGCACAGATACGCAGTATTTT
>TRBJ1-2|-|TRBV12-3/TRBV12-4|-
CASSLTVRGYTF
TGTGCCAGCAGTTTGACAGTTCGTGGCTACACCTTC
>TRBJ1-5|-|TRBV2|-
CASSSRQPDQPQHF
TGTGCCAGCAGTTCTCGACAGCCCGATCAGCCCCAGCATTTT
>TRBJ1-2|-|TRBV19|-
CATRPRIIKRAGYGYTF
TGTGCCACTAGACCACGGATCATAAAAAGGGCGGGCTATGGCTACACCTTC
>TRBJ1-1|-|TRBV5-1|-
CASSLGYGGASEAFF
TGCGCCAGCAGCTTGGGGTACGGAGGTGCCTCTGAAGCTTTCTTT
>TRBJ1-4|TRBD1|TRBV28|-
CASSTPGQGNEKLFF
TGTGCCAGCAGTACCCCGGGACAGGGAAATGAAAAACTGTTTTTT
>TRBJ1-2|TRBD1|TRBV2|-
CASNLQGADYGYTF
TGTGCCAGCAACCTACAGGGGGCGGACTATGGCTACACCTTC
>TRBJ2-5|-|TRBV7-9|-
CASSSGSRQETQYF
TGTGCCAGCAGCTCGGGATCCAGACAAGAGACCCAGTACTTC